This TCR beta chain was identified during a study of blood T cell repertoires in COVID-19. The wider study: The origin of the acute and convalescent COVID-19 samples was the United States, Italy and Spain.

Produced via immunoSEQ multiplex PCR; TCRdb's table is partial and in-frame only. The table lists tens of thousands of clones, about four fifths of them singletons. The CDR3 extends over 13 amino acids. Germline lookup yields CDR1 MNHEY and CDR2 SMNVEV (reference sequence). The V and J ends lost 5 bases and 1 base respectively, with 9 bases between them. Sequenced sample: peripheral blood. The sequence was collected from a human donor in a cohort sampled during active COVID-19. The gene calls are TRBV27 and TRBJ2-7; possibly TRBD1 for D (5 bases). As DNA, the CDR3 is TGTGCCAGCAGTATTCGACAGTCCTACGAGCAGTACTTC. This gives the protein CASSIRQSYEQYF.